This TCR beta chain was observed in a study of T cell changes during pregnancy in multiple sclerosis. The protocol was immunoSEQ multiplex PCR, while the TCRdb copy is restricted to in-frame clones and leaves out a portion. This sample has about 85,000 clones; roughly nine tenths occur once, and the top ten carry roughly 2.5%. This CDR3 spans 13 amino acids. V lost 1 base and J lost 4; bases outside the gene matches: 0. Germline-derived CDR1 and CDR2 are SGHVS and FQNEAQ. The source is a female donor with multiple sclerosis, enrolled in a pregnancy study. Sequencing used peripheral blood, obtained in the first trimester of pregnancy. This chain connects TRBV7-8 to TRBJ1-2; 7 bases are a match to TRBD1. Here the CDR3 DNA reads TGTGCCAGCAGCTTAGGACAGGGCTATGGCTACACCTTC. It is translated as CASSLGQGYGYTF. Full variable domain (missing parts from reference TRBV7-8 and TRBJ1-2): GAGVSQSPRYKVAKRGQDVALRCDPISGHVSLFWYQQALGQGPEFLTYFQNEAQLDKSGLPSDRFFAERPEGSVSTLKIQRTQQEDSAVYLCASSLGQGYGYTFGSGTRLTVV.